The rows below give T cell receptor beta chains drawn from one sample of a study of identical twins. TCRdb re-called the 5' RACE reads through MiXCR, storing one row per CDR3 protein. The table includes around 490,000 distinct CDR3 sequences, around 24% detected once. This sample also appeared in a second study, on yellow fever vaccine responses in identical twins.

The sample consisted of CD4+ T cells sorted from blood. These receptors were obtained from a woman between 18 and 29 years old in good health. The CDR3 runs from the conserved cysteine through the conserved F or W. Fields, in order: V gene, clone size, CDR3 protein. Size values are once, few and many counts, or a class for expanded clones, and some rows have none.

v_call: TRBV25-1
clone_size: -
cdr3_aa: CASSISGTATDTQYF

v_call: TRBV2
clone_size: -
cdr3_aa: CASSRGPWDGYTF

v_call: TRBV24-1
clone_size: few
cdr3_aa: CATSDDEKLFF

v_call: TRBV2
clone_size: few
cdr3_aa: CASNLGGRTDTQYF

v_call: TRBV7-9
clone_size: -
cdr3_aa: CASSLALGQGDNEQFF

v_call: TRBV4-1
clone_size: -
cdr3_aa: CASSQVGHAQSTDTQYF

v_call: TRBV2
clone_size: -
cdr3_aa: CASSDKGAKQETQYF

v_call: TRBV12-3/TRBV12-4
clone_size: many
cdr3_aa: CASSTDRVPFF

v_call: TRBV5-1
clone_size: few
cdr3_aa: CASSHKLAGGGDTQYF

v_call: TRBV20-1
clone_size: -
cdr3_aa: CSARPWREVDTQYF

v_call: TRBV18
clone_size: few
cdr3_aa: CASSPTRIGAVETQYF

v_call: TRBV7-9
clone_size: few
cdr3_aa: CASSLNTQYF

v_call: TRBV12-3/TRBV12-4
clone_size: few
cdr3_aa: CASSGTQGYGYTF

v_call: TRBV5-5
clone_size: -
cdr3_aa: CASSLVFRQETQYF

v_call: TRBV12-3/TRBV12-4
clone_size: few
cdr3_aa: CASTQYNEQFF

v_call: TRBV10-3
clone_size: -
cdr3_aa: CAIRKTSGGAMSGELFF

v_call: TRBV25-1
clone_size: -
cdr3_aa: CASSESARSAAFF

v_call: TRBV20-1
clone_size: -
cdr3_aa: CSAPEALTGNTIYF

v_call: TRBV6-2/TRBV6-3
clone_size: few
cdr3_aa: CASSPRGRSYEQYF

v_call: TRBV7-6
clone_size: few
cdr3_aa: CASSPAPWSYNEQFF

v_call: TRBV5-1
clone_size: -
cdr3_aa: CASSSPGLAGGTYNEQFF

v_call: TRBV20-1
clone_size: -
cdr3_aa: CSAIQAAGMNTEAFF

v_call: TRBV15
clone_size: few
cdr3_aa: CATSRDNGPYNEQFF

v_call: TRBV7-6
clone_size: -
cdr3_aa: CASSVTSGRGSDTQYF

v_call: TRBV29-1
clone_size: few
cdr3_aa: CSVERGGAGGYTF

v_call: TRBV12-3/TRBV12-4
clone_size: -
cdr3_aa: CASSFLVGTDTQYF

v_call: TRBV12-5
clone_size: few
cdr3_aa: CASGPGHQETQYF

v_call: TRBV10-3
clone_size: -
cdr3_aa: CAISGGMGYNEQFF

v_call: TRBV6-6
clone_size: many
cdr3_aa: CASSSLAGNEQFF

v_call: TRBV11-2
clone_size: -
cdr3_aa: CASSSSRLSTGELFF

v_call: TRBV29-1
clone_size: -
cdr3_aa: CSVTQLAGASYEQYF

v_call: TRBV5-1
clone_size: -
cdr3_aa: CASSSKGGTDTQYF

v_call: TRBV20-1
clone_size: -
cdr3_aa: CCARERVKDSYNEQFF

v_call: TRBV4-1
clone_size: few
cdr3_aa: CASSQDIYNSYEQYF

v_call: TRBV15
clone_size: few
cdr3_aa: CATSSRDGLEKLFF

v_call: TRBV7-8
clone_size: few
cdr3_aa: CASSPSYQPQHF

v_call: TRBV6-5
clone_size: -
cdr3_aa: CASSYRVAAGGSDTQYF